This T cell receptor beta chain appears in the sequencing data of a study of T cells in localized non-small cell lung cancer. Overall study findings and caveats: Heterogeneity cannot be ruled out, as sequencing used one tumor region only. T cell clonality was highest in uninvolved adjacent lung, above tumor.

The method was immunoSEQ multiplex PCR; TCRdb's version includes in-frame clones alone and lacks a portion of them. The sample includes 65,000 to 95,000 clones, over 60% of them seen just once. The germline V gene encodes CDR1 LNHDA and CDR2 SQIVND (reference sequence). The CDR3 runs 14 residues. Between the trimmed V and J ends, which lost 2 bases and 3 bases, there was a span of 11 bases. Points on this clone: Its antigen is undetermined.

The rearrangement links TRBV19 to TRBJ2-7; D remains ambiguous. The source of this sequence is a man between 40 and 70 years old with stage II squamous cell lung carcinoma. This material consisted of PBMCs, taken before any cancer treatment. The CDR3 protein is CASSIKSADYEQYF. DNA for the CDR3: TGTGCCAGTAGTATAAAGAGCGCCGACTACGAGCAGTACTTC.